The 27 T cell receptor beta chains reported below all come from one sample, sequenced in a study of T-cell memory formation after mild COVID-19. TCRdb analysed the 5' RACE reads with MiXCR anew, one entry per CDR3 protein. The sample yields about 400,000 distinct CDR3 sequences, 20% to 30% seen once. The sample taken for sequencing was PBMCs or a T cell subset sorted from them (not recorded which). The receptor source for this set is an adult woman who had mild COVID-19 (a few samples of this study predate the infection). Cell type and time point are not known.

The table lists this clonotype with many counts. The CDR3: CASSLAGRGDTQYF. Here the CDR3 DNA reads TGTGCCAGCAGCTTAGCGGGGAGGGGAGATACGCAGTATTTT. The rearrangement joins TRBV7-6 to TRBJ2-3, with TRBD2 identical over 7 bases. Germline V gene sequence: CDR1 SGHVS, CDR2 FNYEAQ. After removal of 0 bases from V and 5 bases from J, the junction contained 2 bases not matched to a gene. CDR3 length equals 14 residues.

Only one count was recorded for this clonotype. The chain links TRBV12-3 or TRBV12-4 to TRBJ2-3, with D possibly matching TRBD2 (7 bases). The CDR3 runs 12 residues. V shed 6 bases and J shed 6 bases, with 10 bases lying between them. The CDR3 is CASRGGRDTQYF. CDR3 bases: TGTGCCAGCAGGGGGGGGCGGGATACGCAGTATTTT.

This rearrangement joins TRBV19 to TRBJ1-2, with D perhaps matching TRBD1 (5 bases). V lost 7 bases to trimming and J lost 6 bases, with 15 bases between them. The CDR3 runs to 13 residues. In germline, CDR1 is LNHDA, CDR2 SQIVND (reference sequence). The CDR3 sequence is CASNPKWGDGYTF. The CDR3 region has the DNA TGTGCCAGTAACCCAAAATGGGGCGATGGCTACACCTTC.

The chain employs TRBV5-1 and TRBJ1-1; TRBD1 aligns across 7 bases. CDR1 and CDR2 from the germline V gene are SGHRS and YFSETQ. Losses at the gene ends were 7 bases for V and 5 bases for J; bases not matched to a gene: 8. The CDR3 is made up of 13 amino acids. CDR3 coding DNA: TGCGCCAGCGGAAGACAGGGTGGGACTGAAGCTTTCTTT. Amino acid sequence: CASGRQGGTEAFF.

The chain is built from TRBV3-1 and TRBJ1-1, with D tentatively TRBD1 (5 bases). With 0 bases removed from V and 4 bases from J, the gap between germline ends came to 9 bases. Germline lookup yields CDR1 LGHDT and CDR2 YNNKEL (reference sequence). CDR3 length: 14 amino acids. CDR3 nucleotide sequence: TGTGCCAGCAGCCAAGAGTGGGGCGGCACTGAAGCTTTCTTT. Translated, it gives CASSQEWGGTEAFF.

V is TRBV2 and J is TRBJ2-3, with a weak D call TRBD2 (6 bases). The CDR3 has 15 amino acids. Per germline, CDR1 SNHLY and CDR2 FYNNEI. Trimming removed 5 bases at V and 2 bases at J, with 14 bases between. This CDR3 reads CASSSQGLPTDTQYF. CDR3 coding DNA: TGTGCCAGCAGTTCCCAGGGACTTCCCACAGATACGCAGTATTTT.

This clonotype was counted only a few times. CDR3 amino acids: CASSKATGAPTEQFF. The CDR3 nucleotides are TGTGCCAGCAGCAAGGCCACGGGGGCGCCCACTGAGCAGTTCTTC. This chain connects TRBV7-9 to TRBJ2-1; possibly TRBD1 or TRBD2 for D (6 bases each). V lost 5 bases and J lost 9, with 20 bases in between. Germline CDR1 SEHNR, CDR2 FQNEAQ (reference sequence). This CDR3 has 15 amino acids.

This sequence joins TRBV7-8 and TRBJ1-1; D unclear. Trimming pared 3 bases from V and 1 base from J, leaving 9 bases between. The CDR3 is 14 residues long. CDR1 and CDR2 from the germline V gene are SGHVS and FQNEAQ. Here the CDR3 DNA reads TGTGCCAGCAGCTTGGGGAGCTGGAACACTGAAGCTTTCTTT. It translates to CASSLGSWNTEAFF.

This clonotype was observed a few times. The chain links TRBV21-1 to TRBJ1-4. TRBV21-1 constitutes a pseudogene. The CDR3 sequence is 14 residues long. CDR3 residues: CASSNENGNEKLFF. The CDR3 nucleotides are TGTGCCAGCAGCAACGAGAATGGAAATGAAAAACTGTTTTTT.

This clonotype was seen a handful of times. This sequence joins TRBV7-3 and TRBJ2-3; 7 positions match TRBD2. This CDR3 contains 14 residues. CDR1 is SGHTA, CDR2 FQGTGA, per germline. V was pared by 2 bases and J by 5 bases, with 4 bases of the junction left unmatched. Written as DNA, the CDR3 is TGTGCCAGCAGCTTAGCGGGAGCAGTAGATACGCAGTATTTT. Amino acids: CASSLAGAVDTQYF.

This clonotype appeared many times. The chain uses TRBV5-1 and TRBJ1-2; D is unclear. The V end lost 4 bases, the J end lost 2 bases, and 12 bases lay between the germline ends. This CDR3 spans 14 amino acids. From germline, CDR1 is SGHRS and CDR2 YFSETQ. The DNA for the CDR3 is TGCGCCAGCAGCCCCGGATTAATCAACTATGGCTACACCTTC. It yields the protein CASSPGLINYGYTF.

This clonotype was recorded many times. The V and J genes are TRBV20-1 and TRBJ2-7; D perhaps matches TRBD1 (5 bases). Per the germline V gene, CDR1 is DFQATT and CDR2 is SNEGSKA (reference sequence). This CDR3 comprises 14 residues. The ends were cut back, 5 bases at V and 0 bases at J, with 14 bases in the middle. In nucleotides, the CDR3 is TGCAGTGCTGCTACAGGCGTTAGCTCCTACGAGCAGTACTTC. Its translation: CSAATGVSSYEQYF.

This rearrangement joins TRBV12-3 or TRBV12-4 to TRBJ1-6, with D maybe TRBD1 (6 bases). The CDR3 extends over 14 amino acids. V lost 2 bases to trimming and J lost 9 bases, with 11 bases between them. The CDR3 DNA follows: TGTGCCAGCAGTTTAACCAGGGGCGGTTCACCCCTCCACTTT. This gives the protein CASSLTRGGSPLHF.

The rearrangement uses TRBV5-1 and TRBJ1-4; D remains unclear. The V gene lost 0 bases and the J gene lost 6 bases, with 24 bases spanning the gap. Germline-derived CDR1 and CDR2 are SGHRS and YFSETQ. This CDR3 spans 19 amino acids. For the CDR3, the DNA is TGCGCCAGCAGCTTGGAGCTTCCGGGATCCGGGGATCGGTATGAAAAACTGTTTTTT. Residues: CASSLELPGSGDRYEKLFF. Full variable domain (missing parts from reference TRBV5-1 and TRBJ1-4): KAGVTQTPRYLIKTRGQQVTLSCSPISGHRSVSWYQQTPGQGLQFLFEYFSETQRNKGNFPGRFSGRQFSNSRSEMNVSTLELGDSALYLCASSLELPGSGDRYEKLFFGSGTQLSVL.

The chain combines TRBV3-1 with TRBJ2-1; D perhaps matches TRBD1 (7 bases). V dropped 4 bases and J dropped 10 bases, with 23 bases sitting between them. This CDR3 comprises 16 residues. Germline loops: CDR1 LGHDT, CDR2 YNNKEL (reference sequence). CDR3 region: CASSPRGARWLEEQFF. CDR3 DNA: TGTGCCAGCAGCCCCAGGGGGGCACGATGGCTGGAGGAGCAGTTCTTC.

The rearrangement links TRBV12-3 or TRBV12-4 to TRBJ2-6; TRBD2 matches 10 bases. V shed 6 bases, J shed 0 bases, and the junction held 8 bases outside the gene matches. The CDR3 length is 18 residues. The CDR3 nucleotides are TGTGCCAGCAGCCCCGGACTAGCGGAAACCTCTGGGGCCAACGTCCTGACTTTC. This codes for CASSPGLAETSGANVLTF.

Only a few counts were recorded for this clonotype. This chain joins TRBV2 and TRBJ1-5; possibly TRBD1 for D (6 bases). Germline V lookup: CDR1 SNHLY, CDR2 FYNNEI. The germline V and J ends were trimmed by 5 bases and 6 bases, with 8 bases remaining between them. CDR3 length: 12 residues. The CDR3 nucleotides are TGTGCCAGCAGTTCACAGGGTCAGCCCCAGCATTTT. Its translation is CASSSQGQPQHF.

The CDR3 DNA sequence: TGCGCCAGCAGCTCCGCCGGGGGATCGAATGAAGCTTTCTTT. Protein sequence: CASSSAGGSNEAFF. This chain uses TRBV5-1 with TRBJ1-1; a possible D gene is TRBD1 (5 bases). The CDR3 runs 14 residues. V lost 3 bases and J lost 7, with 16 bases in between. Germline CDR1 and CDR2: SGHRS and YFSETQ.

This clonotype turned up a few times. The J gene is TRBJ2-1, the V gene TRBV20-1; the D gene is possibly TRBD1 (5 bases). Germline loops: CDR1 DFQATT, CDR2 SNEGSKA (reference sequence). V shed 1 base and J shed 0 bases, with 13 bases lying between them. The CDR3 has 16 amino acids. The CDR3 loop reads CSARGQPLNSYNEQFF. Here the CDR3 DNA reads TGCAGTGCTAGAGGACAGCCACTAAACTCCTACAATGAGCAGTTCTTC.

The V and J genes are TRBV5-6 and TRBJ2-1; 15 bases agree with TRBD2. V trimming: 0 bases; J trimming: 6 bases; junction bases outside the gene matches: 4. The CDR3 spans 17 residues. Germline lookup yields CDR1 SGHDT and CDR2 YYEEEE. The DNA of the CDR3 is TGTGCCAGCAGCTTGGGAAGGGGACTAGCGGGAGGCAATGAGCAGTTCTTC. Translating gives CASSLGRGLAGGNEQFF.

This clonotype was seen a handful of times. This chain uses TRBV5-4 with TRBJ1-1; D unclear. The germline V and J ends were trimmed by 5 bases and 1 base, with 12 bases remaining between them. CDR3 length: 14 amino acids. Germline V lookup: CDR1 SGHNT, CDR2 YYREEE (reference sequence). In DNA, the CDR3 is TGTGCCAGCAGACGACCGGGCGGGAACACTGAAGCTTTCTTT. Translated, it gives CASRRPGGNTEAFF.

This clonotype was detected ten times or more. J is TRBJ2-1 and V is TRBV7-6, with 11 bases that match TRBD1. CDR1 SGHVS and CDR2 FNYEAQ come from the germline V gene. This CDR3 has 16 residues. With V trimmed by 5 bases and J by 12 bases, 15 bases remained unmatched. The CDR3 DNA reads TGTGCCAGCAGCCCGAACCGGGACAGGGGGTCGATTGGGCAGTTCTTC. It encodes CASSPNRDRGSIGQFF. Complete variable domain (other parts from reference TRBV7-6 and TRBJ2-1): GAGVSQSPRYKVTKRGQDVALRCDPISGHVSLYWYRQALGQGPEFLTYFNYEAQQDKSGLPNDRFSAERPEGSISTLTIQRTEQRDSAMYRCASSPNRDRGSIGQFFGPGTRLTVL.

This clonotype has only a few counts. An end of the junction does not agree with germline; a read error may underlie this. The chain uses TRBV7-2 and TRBJ2-5, with a possible D match to TRBD1 (6 bases). The CDR3 length is 12 residues. CDR1 is SGHTA and CDR2 is FQGNSA in the germline V gene. The DNA of the CDR3 is TGTGCCAGCAGCTTAGAGGGGGAGAGCCAGTACTTC. It specifies CASSLEGESQYF.

This clonotype was counted between two and nine times. This chain links TRBV12-3 or TRBV12-4 with TRBJ2-3; D tentatively fits TRBD1 or TRBD2 (5 bases each). The CDR3 length is 19 residues. The V gene lost 4 bases and the J gene lost 2 bases, with 25 bases spanning the gap. CDR3: CASSSLDWPRELHTDTQYF. The CDR3 region has the DNA TGTGCCAGCAGTTCCCTCGACTGGCCCAGGGAGCTACACACAGATACGCAGTATTTT.

Only a few counts were recorded for this clonotype. The chain uses TRBV12-3 or TRBV12-4 and TRBJ1-3, with D unresolved. The CDR3 is made up of 13 amino acids. Trimming removed 10 bases from V and 0 bases from J, with 10 bases in between. The CDR3 coding sequence is TGTGCCACCCTAAAGGGCTCTGGAAACACCATATATTTT. This encodes CATLKGSGNTIYF.

The rearrangement uses TRBV20-1 and TRBJ1-1; D not resolved. Trimming cost V 0 bases and J 4 bases, with 12 bases left between them. Germline V gene lookup returns CDR1 DFQATT and CDR2 SNEGSKA (reference sequence). This CDR3 is 14 amino acids long. Written as DNA, the CDR3 is TGCAGTGCTAGAGATCCCAGGCAGAGCACTGAAGCTTTCTTT. It yields the protein CSARDPRQSTEAFF.

This clonotype was observed at least ten times. V and J are TRBV7-2 and TRBJ2-4, with a weak D call TRBD1 (5 bases). The CDR3 length is 16 residues. Germline CDR1 reads SGHTA; CDR2 reads FQGNSA. V shed 5 bases and J shed 0 bases, with 14 bases lying between them. CDR3 DNA: TGTGCCAGCAGCATCCGACAGACCCTAGCCAAAAACATTCAGTACTTC. As protein: CASSIRQTLAKNIQYF. The full variable domain, its missing parts supplied by reference TRBV7-2 and TRBJ2-4, is GAGVSQSPSNKVTEKGKDVELRCDPISGHTALYWYRQSLGQGLEFLIYFQGNSAPDKSGLPSDRFSAERTGGSVSTLTIQRTQQEDSAVYLCASSIRQTLAKNIQYFGAGTRLSVL.